This T cell receptor (beta chain) emerged from a study of T cell changes during pregnancy in multiple sclerosis. The assay was immunoSEQ multiplex PCR, and TCRdb's table has in-frame clones only and misses some. This repertoire shows roughly 38,000 clones, about nine tenths found once; its top ten account for about a tenth. This clonotype was sampled from a female donor with multiple sclerosis, enrolled in a pregnancy study. The starting material was CD8+ T cells from peripheral blood mononuclear cells, obtained in the first trimester of pregnancy.

Here the CDR3 reads CASSHPGAGTDTQYF. The CDR3 coding sequence is TGCGCCAGCAGCCACCCGGGAGCGGGCACAGATACGCAGTATTTT. V usage is TRBV4-1 and J usage is TRBJ2-3; TRBD2 might be the D (6 bases). V lost 3 bases and J lost 1, with 11 bases in between. CDR3 length: 15 amino acids. Germline CDR1 and CDR2: MGHRA and YSYEKL.